This TCR beta chain is drawn from a study of cytomegalovirus exposure and HLA in healthy donors. Study-level background: In an earlier analysis, some 110 million unique TCR beta sequences were found from 150 million to 200 million T cells. Study-level points and caveats: Most TCR sequences showed up rarely, but some public TCRs showed up in many donors. Relative to the roughly 700-donor mean, N-insertions were reportedly fewer in an Asian-associated ancestry cluster in a later analysis.

Primers for the PCR totalled 60 Vbeta and 13 Jbeta. The protocol was immunoSEQ multiplex PCR, while the TCRdb copy is restricted to in-frame clones and leaves out a portion. Of 150,000 to 200,000 clones in the sample, 82% were seen once. Donors likely had unrecorded immune exposures despite being nominally healthy when sampled. A note on this clone: What it binds is unknown.

CDR1 and CDR2 from the germline V gene are LNHDA and SQIVND (reference sequence). The CDR3 covers 14 residues. V lost 1 base to trimming and J lost 6 bases; unmatched junction nucleotides: 2. The chain joins TRBV19 to TRBJ2-2; 7 bases agree with TRBD1. The sample taken for sequencing was PBMCs. This TCR was recovered from a man between 35 and 55 years old in good health and CMV-seronegative. The CDR3 DNA reads TGTGCCAGTAGTATAGGGCAGGGGGCCGGGGAGCTGTTTTTT. Residues: CASSIGQGAGELFF.